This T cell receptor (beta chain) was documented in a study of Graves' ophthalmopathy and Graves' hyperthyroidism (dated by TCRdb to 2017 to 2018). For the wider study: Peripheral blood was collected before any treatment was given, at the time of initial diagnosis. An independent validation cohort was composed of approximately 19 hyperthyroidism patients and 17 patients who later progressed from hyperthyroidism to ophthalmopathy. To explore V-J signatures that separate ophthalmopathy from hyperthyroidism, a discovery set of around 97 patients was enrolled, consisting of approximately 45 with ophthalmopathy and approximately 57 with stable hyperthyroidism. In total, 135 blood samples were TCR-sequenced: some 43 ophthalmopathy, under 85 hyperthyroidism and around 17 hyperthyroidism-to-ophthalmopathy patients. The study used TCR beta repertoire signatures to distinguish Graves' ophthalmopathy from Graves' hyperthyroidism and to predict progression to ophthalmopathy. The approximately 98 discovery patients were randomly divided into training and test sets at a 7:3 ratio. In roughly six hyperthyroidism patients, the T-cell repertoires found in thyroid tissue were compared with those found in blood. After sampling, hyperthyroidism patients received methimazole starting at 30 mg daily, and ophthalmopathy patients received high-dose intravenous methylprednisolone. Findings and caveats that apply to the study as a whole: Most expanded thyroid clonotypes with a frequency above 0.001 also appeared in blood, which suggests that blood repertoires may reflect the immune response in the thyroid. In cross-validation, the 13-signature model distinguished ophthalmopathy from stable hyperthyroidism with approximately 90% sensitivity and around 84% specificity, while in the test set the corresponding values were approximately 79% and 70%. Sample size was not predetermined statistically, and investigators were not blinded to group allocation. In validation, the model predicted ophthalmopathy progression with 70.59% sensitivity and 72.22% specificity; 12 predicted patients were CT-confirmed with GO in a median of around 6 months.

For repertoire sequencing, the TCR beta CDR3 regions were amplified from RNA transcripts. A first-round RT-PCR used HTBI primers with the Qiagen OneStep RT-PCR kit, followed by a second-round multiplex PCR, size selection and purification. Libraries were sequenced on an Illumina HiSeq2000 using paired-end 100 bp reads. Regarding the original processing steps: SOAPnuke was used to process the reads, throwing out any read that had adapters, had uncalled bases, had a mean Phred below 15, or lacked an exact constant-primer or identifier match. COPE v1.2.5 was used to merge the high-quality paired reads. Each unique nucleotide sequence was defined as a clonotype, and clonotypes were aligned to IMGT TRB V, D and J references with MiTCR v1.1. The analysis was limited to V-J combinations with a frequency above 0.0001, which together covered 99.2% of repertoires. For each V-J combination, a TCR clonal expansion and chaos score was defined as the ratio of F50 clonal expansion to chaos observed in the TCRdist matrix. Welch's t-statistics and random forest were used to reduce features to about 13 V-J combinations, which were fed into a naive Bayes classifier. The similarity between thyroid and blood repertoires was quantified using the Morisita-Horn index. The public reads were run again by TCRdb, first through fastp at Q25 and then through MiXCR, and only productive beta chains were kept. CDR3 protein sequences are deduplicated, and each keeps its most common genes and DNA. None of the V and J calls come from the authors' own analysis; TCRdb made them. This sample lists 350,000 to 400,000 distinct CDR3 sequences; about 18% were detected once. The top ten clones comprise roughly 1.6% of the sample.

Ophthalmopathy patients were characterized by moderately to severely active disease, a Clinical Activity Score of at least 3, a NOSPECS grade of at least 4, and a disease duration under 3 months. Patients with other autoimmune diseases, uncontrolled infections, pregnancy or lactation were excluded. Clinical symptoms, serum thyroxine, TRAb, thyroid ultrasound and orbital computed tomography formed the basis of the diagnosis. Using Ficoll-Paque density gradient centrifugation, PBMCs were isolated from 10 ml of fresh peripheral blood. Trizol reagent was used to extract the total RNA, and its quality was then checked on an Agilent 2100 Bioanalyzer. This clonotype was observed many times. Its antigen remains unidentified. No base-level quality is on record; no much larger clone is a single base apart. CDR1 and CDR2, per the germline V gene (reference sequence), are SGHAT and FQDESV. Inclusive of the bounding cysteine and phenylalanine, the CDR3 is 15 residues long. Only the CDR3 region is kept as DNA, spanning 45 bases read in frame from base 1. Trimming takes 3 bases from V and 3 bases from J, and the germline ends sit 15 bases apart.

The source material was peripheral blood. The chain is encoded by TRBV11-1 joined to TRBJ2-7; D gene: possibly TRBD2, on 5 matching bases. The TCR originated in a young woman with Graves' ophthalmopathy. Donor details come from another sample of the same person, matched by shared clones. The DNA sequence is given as TGTGCCAGCAGCTTCACCCAAGGTAGCGTCTACGAGCAGTACTTC. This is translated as CASSFTQGSVYEQYF. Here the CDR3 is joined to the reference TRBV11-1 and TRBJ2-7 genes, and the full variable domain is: EAEVAQSPRYKITEKSQAVAFWCDPISGHATLYWYRQILGQGPELLVQFQDESVVDDSQLPKDRFSAERLKGVDSTLKIQPAELGDSAMYLCASSFTQGSVYEQYFGPGTRLTVT.